According to its frequency, the clone carrying this TCR beta chain is medium-sized. Its antigen is still unknown. The sample comes from a study of T cell clusters in autoimmune cytopenias. The study, taken as a whole, reports: Exclusive TRB clusters were 2.5 to 3.5-fold more numerous in healthy donors than in active autoimmune hepatitis. No cluster-lack signature appeared between secondary cytopenia and chronic lymphocytic leukemia patients, apparently due to lymphoma masking.

Multiplex touch-down PCR amplified TRB using TRB-A and TRB-B pools in one tube. TCRdb re-analyzed the multiplex PCR reads; it lists each CDR3 protein once, without DNA. Seen in this sample are a few thousand distinct CDR3 sequences; the ten most common clones hold 20% to 30%. Germline V gene data show CDR1 as LNHDA and CDR2 as SQIVND (reference sequence). The CDR3 has 17 residues. Some 40,000 genome equivalents of blood DNA were amplified for TRB. The TCR was taken from a human donor with an autoimmune cytopenia or autoimmune hepatitis (not recorded which). The chain employs TRBV19 and TRBJ2-1; lacking DNA, the TRBD1 call made by TCRdb goes unchecked. Sequencing used peripheral blood. The CDR3 sequence is CASNNIGGRGSYNEQFF. Together with reference TRBV19 and TRBJ2-1, the CDR3 gives the full variable domain: DGGITQSPKYLFRKEGQNVTLSCEQNLNHDAMYWYRQDPGQGLRLIYYSQIVNDFQKGDIAEGYSVSREKKESFPLTVTSAQKNPTAFYLCASNNIGGRGSYNEQFFGPGTRLTVL.